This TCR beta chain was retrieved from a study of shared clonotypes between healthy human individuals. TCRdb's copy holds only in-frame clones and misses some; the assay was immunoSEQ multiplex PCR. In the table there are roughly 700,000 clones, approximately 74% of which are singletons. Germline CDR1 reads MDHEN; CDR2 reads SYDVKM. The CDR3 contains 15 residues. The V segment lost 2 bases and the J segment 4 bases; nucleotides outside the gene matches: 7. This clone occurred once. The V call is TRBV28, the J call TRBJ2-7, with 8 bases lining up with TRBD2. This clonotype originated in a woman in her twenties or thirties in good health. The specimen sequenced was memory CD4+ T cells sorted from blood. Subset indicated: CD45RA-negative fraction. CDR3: CASSLGGAGGYEQYF. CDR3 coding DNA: TGTGCCAGCAGTTTAGGGGGCGCGGGGGGTTACGAGCAGTACTTC.